Following are 28 T cell receptor beta chains from one sample sequenced in a study of cytotoxic CD8 clonotypes in ibrutinib-treated CLL listed by TCRdb under 2021. Per the publication, the time point label means: approximately 25 months on ibrutinib. The library was generated by the immunoSEQ multiplex PCR assay. Imported from immuneACCESS, the table was reduced by TCRdb to in-frame sequences with V and J called. These copies leave out some clones; in studies compared against another copy, an unresolved V gene accounts for under half, and the cause of the remainder is not known. The table for this sample lists 130,000 or so clones; roughly 84% of them were counted only once. About 3.3% of the sample lies in the top ten. This material consisted of PBMCs, taken after 24 months of ibrutinib treatment. The receptors were sampled from a human donor with chronic lymphocytic leukemia.

The rearrangement uses TRBV19 and TRBJ2-1; the D gene is possibly TRBD2 (6 bases). Germline CDR1 LNHDA, CDR2 SQIVND (reference sequence). With 4 bases removed from V and 1 base from J, the gap between germline ends came to 14 bases. There are 16 residues in the CDR3. CDR3 sequence (DNA): TGTGCCAGTAGTACCCAGGGAGGAGGTTCCTACAATGAGCAGTTCTTC. This sequence encodes CASSTQGGGSYNEQFF.

This chain connects TRBV18 to TRBJ1-5; D possibly corresponds to TRBD1 (5 bases). The CDR3 contains 14 residues. V was shortened by 3 bases and J by 4 bases, with 10 bases between the two germline ends. Germline assignment: CDR1 KGHSH and CDR2 LQKENI. This chain's CDR3 is CASSPGGRNQPQHF. DNA of the CDR3: TGTGCCAGCTCACCGGGGGGAAGGAATCAGCCCCAGCATTTT.

The chain links TRBV5-4 to TRBJ1-2, with TRBD1 identical over 7 bases. V lost 0 bases and J lost 4; bases outside the gene matches: 6. CDR3 length: 15 residues. Germline V gives CDR1 SGHNT, CDR2 YYREEE (reference sequence). The CDR3 nucleotides read TGTGCCAGCAGCTTGGGACAGGGCTCAGCCTATGGCTACACCTTC. Its protein product is CASSLGQGSAYGYTF.

This chain uses TRBV5-1 with TRBJ1-5; D is unclear. CDR1 SGHRS and CDR2 YFSETQ come from the germline V gene. The CDR3 contains 13 residues. V lost 0 bases and J lost 7, with 8 bases in between. CDR3 sequence: CASSLDGGQPQHF. CDR3 DNA: TGCGCCAGCAGCTTGGATGGCGGCCAGCCCCAGCATTTT.

V is TRBV28 and J is TRBJ1-5, with a tentative D call TRBD1 (6 bases). This CDR3 region has 16 residues. The V gene lost 2 bases and the J gene lost 0 bases, with 11 bases spanning the gap. Germline assignment: CDR1 MDHEN and CDR2 SYDVKM. CDR3 nucleotides: TGTGCCAGCAGTTTAGGGACAACGTATAGCAATCAGCCCCAGCATTTT. Residues: CASSLGTTYSNQPQHF. The full variable domain, in which reference TRBV28 and TRBJ1-5 provide the parts outside the CDR3, is DVKVTQSSRYLVKRTGEKVFLECVQDMDHENMFWYRQDPGLGLRLIYFSYDVKMKEKGDIPEGYSVSREKKERFSLILESASTNQTSMYLCASSLGTTYSNQPQHFGDGTRLSIL.

To note about this clone: This sample includes further DNA sequences coding for the same CDR3. The chain couples TRBV5-1 to TRBJ1-4; D is unresolved. Germline CDR1 SGHRS, CDR2 YFSETQ. The length of the CDR3 is 13 residues. Between the trimmed V and J ends, which lost 5 bases and 8 bases, there was a span of 13 bases. This CDR3 reads CASSLRMGEKLFF. For the CDR3, the DNA is TGCGCCAGCAGTCTACGGATGGGAGAAAAACTGTTTTTT.

The chain combines TRBV5-6 with TRBJ2-3; TRBD1 matches at 8 bases. The CDR3 loop spans 14 amino acids. Germline lookup yields CDR1 SGHDT and CDR2 YYEEEE. The V gene end was trimmed by 3 bases and the J gene end by 3 bases; junction bases not matched to a gene: 3. The CDR3: CASSWTGTTDTQYF. Written as DNA, the CDR3 is TGTGCCAGCAGCTGGACAGGGACAACAGATACGCAGTATTTT.

The table lists this clone with a count of one. The rearrangement links TRBV7-9 to TRBJ2-7; 9 positions agree with TRBD2. The CDR3 is 16 residues long. The V gene's germline CDR1 is SEHNR and CDR2 FQNEAQ (reference sequence). V dropped 3 bases and J dropped 2; count of bases not matched to a gene: 8. The CDR3 protein is CASSFGLSSGAYEQYF. CDR3 DNA: TGTGCCAGCAGCTTTGGTCTTTCTAGCGGGGCCTACGAGCAGTACTTC. The entire variable domain, with the rest obtained from reference TRBV7-9 and TRBJ2-7, is as follows: DTGVSQNPRHKITKRGQNVTFRCDPISEHNRLYWYRQTLGQGPEFLTYFQNEAQLEKSRLLSDRFSAERPKGSFSTLEIQRTEQGDSAMYLCASSFGLSSGAYEQYFGPGTRLTVT.

The chain joins TRBV7-9 to TRBJ2-7, with D possibly being TRBD2 (6 bases). Germline V gives CDR1 SEHNR, CDR2 FQNEAQ (reference sequence). The CDR3 sequence is 18 residues long. Trimming stripped 6 bases from V and 6 bases from J, with 30 bases between. The CDR3 nucleotides read TGTGCCAGCAGTCAAGAGGTAGGGGCAGGGAGGTTGGAAGGCGAGCAGTACTTC. This gives the protein CASSQEVGAGRLEGEQYF.

The chain couples TRBV29-1 to TRBJ1-3; D not resolved. The CDR3 loop spans 13 amino acids. V was trimmed by 6 bases and J by 4 bases, leaving 13 bases between them. Germline V lookup: CDR1 SQVTM, CDR2 ANQGSEA. The CDR3 DNA is TGCAGCGTCCACGGTGGGCTCGGAAACACCATATATTTT. This gives the protein CSVHGGLGNTIYF.

The chain couples TRBV30 to TRBJ2-7; TRBD1 might be the D (5 bases). The CDR3 totals 12 residues. V was cut by 4 bases and J by 7 bases, with 14 bases left in between. CDR1 is GTSNPN and CDR2 is SVGIG in the germline V gene (reference sequence). CDR3 protein: CAWKQAPGEQYF. The CDR3 region has the DNA TGTGCCTGGAAACAGGCGCCTGGGGAGCAGTACTTC.

The chain uses TRBV7-2 and TRBJ1-5, with D maybe TRBD1 (5 bases). Trimming cost V 2 bases and J 2 bases, with 10 bases left between them. In germline, CDR1 is SGHTA, CDR2 FQGNSA. There are 15 residues in the CDR3. CDR3 loop: CASSLYKGGNQPQHF. The CDR3 region has the DNA TGTGCCAGCAGCTTATATAAAGGGGGCAATCAGCCCCAGCATTTT.

This rearrangement joins TRBV30 to TRBJ1-6, with a tentative D call TRBD1 (6 bases). The V and J ends lost 4 bases and 3 bases respectively, with 7 bases between them. The CDR3 totals 13 residues. Per the germline V gene, CDR1 is GTSNPN and CDR2 is SVGIG (reference sequence). The CDR3: CAWKGHYNSPLHF. CDR3 in DNA: TGTGCCTGGAAGGGACACTATAATTCACCCCTCCACTTT.

This clone has just one count. CDR3: CASSQEGRVWDTEAFF. CDR3 in DNA: TGCGCCAGCAGCCAAGAGGGTAGGGTCTGGGACACTGAAGCTTTCTTT. This chain connects TRBV4-1 to TRBJ1-1; unclear D gene. The V end was cut by 0 bases, the J end by 3 bases, with 14 bases between. The length of the CDR3 is 16 residues. From germline, CDR1 is MGHRA and CDR2 YSYEKL.

The chain is built from TRBV6-1 and TRBJ2-5; D not resolved. This CDR3 has 14 residues. CDR1 and CDR2 (germline): MNHNS, SASEGT. The V end lost 7 bases, the J end lost 1 base, and 13 bases lay between the germline ends. The CDR3 nucleotides are TGTGCCAGCACCGTGTCTGAGGTCCAAGAGACCCAGTACTTC. Its translation is CASTVSEVQETQYF.

The rearrangement joins TRBV4-2 to TRBJ1-3; D gene unclear. V lost 3 bases and J lost 8, with 11 bases in between. CDR3 length: 13 amino acids. Per germline, CDR1 LGHNA and CDR2 YNFKEQ. CDR3 loop: CASSQERADTIYF. In DNA form, the CDR3 reads TGTGCCAGCAGCCAGGAGCGGGCGGACACCATATATTTT.

The chain has TRBV6-5 and TRBJ1-5; D may be TRBD1 (6 bases). The germline V gene has CDR1 MNHEY and CDR2 SVGAGI. The CDR3 contains 15 residues. V was clipped by 6 bases and J by 4 bases, with 16 bases between them. The CDR3 region is CASRNVGGQNQPQHF. In DNA form, the CDR3 reads TGTGCCAGCAGAAACGTGGGGGGGCAGAATCAGCCCCAGCATTTT.

This clone was counted a few times. The chain recombines TRBV21-1 with TRBJ1-2. TRBV21-1 is tagged as a pseudogene. The CDR3 runs to 16 residues. The CDR3, as DNA: TGTGCCAGCAGCAAAGCCTCTTTTGGACCTAACTATGGCTACACCTTC. Protein sequence: CASSKASFGPNYGYTF.

J is TRBJ2-7 and V is TRBV4-3, with D tentatively TRBD2 (5 bases). This CDR3 is built from 16 residues. Trimming removed 0 bases from V and 1 base from J, with 13 bases in between. Germline loops: CDR1 LGHNA, CDR2 YSLEER. The CDR3 reads CASSQDRGSPSYEQYF. The CDR3 bases are TGCGCCAGCAGCCAAGATCGCGGGTCCCCATCCTACGAGCAGTACTTC.

The chain joins TRBV19 to TRBJ1-2, with TRBD1 matching over 7 bases. Germline V CDR1 and CDR2: LNHDA, SQIVND (reference sequence). CDR3 length: 14 residues. Trimming cost V 9 bases and J 4 bases; bases outside gene matches: 11. Here the CDR3 reads CASLPQGSGYGYTF. CDR3 nucleotide sequence: TGTGCCAGCCTTCCACAGGGGAGCGGCTATGGCTACACCTTC.

V usage is TRBV28 and J usage is TRBJ2-3; TRBD2 matches at 13 bases. Germline values: CDR1 MDHEN, CDR2 SYDVKM. The ends lost 2 bases at V and 2 bases at J; junction bases unmatched: 10. The CDR3 runs 19 residues. Here the CDR3 DNA reads TGTGCCAGCAGTTTAGTTTCACTAGCGGGGGGGAAGCACACAGATACGCAGTATTTT. Residues: CASSLVSLAGGKHTDTQYF. The full variable domain, completed using reference TRBV28 and TRBJ2-3, is DVKVTQSSRYLVKRTGEKVFLECVQDMDHENMFWYRQDPGLGLRLIYFSYDVKMKEKGDIPEGYSVSREKKERFSLILESASTNQTSMYLCASSLVSLAGGKHTDTQYFGPGTRLTVL.

V usage is TRBV7-9 and J usage is TRBJ1-2, with 10 bases lining up with TRBD1. CDR1 and CDR2 from the germline V gene are SEHNR and FQNEAQ (reference sequence). CDR3 size: 16 residues. V lost 1 base and J lost 6; bases outside the gene matches: 8. Written as DNA, the CDR3 is TGTGCCAGCAGCTTAGAGCTGGGACAGGGGTCCCATGGCTACACCTTC. Protein product: CASSLELGQGSHGYTF.

CDR3 in amino acids: CAISGATDTQYF. CDR3 nucleotide sequence: TGTGCCATCAGTGGGGCGACAGATACGCAGTATTTT. The V call is TRBV10-3, the J call TRBJ2-3; D ambiguous. The CDR3 contains 12 residues. V was pared by 4 bases and J by 3 bases, with 5 bases between. CDR1 and CDR2 from the germline V gene are ENHRY and SYGVKD.

The rearrangement uses TRBV2 and TRBJ2-3; TRBD2 matches at 12 bases. The CDR3 has 15 residues. The V gene end was trimmed by 4 bases and the J gene end by 5 bases; junction bases not matched to a gene: 4. Germline CDR1 is SNHLY and CDR2 is FYNNEI. The CDR3 nucleotides are TGTGCCAGCAGTGCTAGCGGGGGGGCTGTAGATACGCAGTATTTT. Translating gives CASSASGGAVDTQYF.

The chain carries TRBV5-1 and TRBJ1-1; D not resolved. Germline assignment: CDR1 SGHRS and CDR2 YFSETQ. V was pared by 4 bases and J by 3 bases, with 13 bases between. This CDR3 comprises 14 residues. CDR3 sequence reads: CASSPRQPDTEAFF. CDR3 coding DNA: TGCGCCAGCAGCCCCCGGCAGCCGGACACTGAAGCTTTCTTT.

The chain employs TRBV2 and TRBJ2-3; D uncertain. Germline V gives CDR1 SNHLY, CDR2 FYNNEI. The CDR3 runs 12 residues. V was pared by 3 bases and J by 6 bases, with 7 bases between. The CDR3: CASSDGVDTQYF. CDR3 in DNA: TGTGCCAGCAGTGACGGCGTTGATACGCAGTATTTT.

This clone appeared a few times. The J gene is TRBJ2-1, the V gene TRBV11-3; 7 positions match TRBD1. This CDR3 is 15 amino acids long. Germline V CDR1 and CDR2: SGHNT, YENEEA. V lost 5 bases to trimming and J lost 1 base; unmatched junction nucleotides: 5. Written as DNA, the CDR3 is TGTGCCAGCAGCCGGACAGGAAGATCCTACAATGAGCAGTTCTTC. It codes for CASSRTGRSYNEQFF.

The rearrangement joins TRBV7-2 to TRBJ1-4; possible D gene TRBD1, 5 bases. CDR3 length equals 14 residues. Trimming cost V 1 base and J 7 bases, with 10 bases left between them. Germline V gene sequence: CDR1 SGHTA, CDR2 FQGNSA. The CDR3 protein is CASSLGGYGEKLFF. In DNA form, the CDR3 reads TGTGCCAGCAGCTTAGGGGGCTATGGTGAAAAACTGTTTTTT.